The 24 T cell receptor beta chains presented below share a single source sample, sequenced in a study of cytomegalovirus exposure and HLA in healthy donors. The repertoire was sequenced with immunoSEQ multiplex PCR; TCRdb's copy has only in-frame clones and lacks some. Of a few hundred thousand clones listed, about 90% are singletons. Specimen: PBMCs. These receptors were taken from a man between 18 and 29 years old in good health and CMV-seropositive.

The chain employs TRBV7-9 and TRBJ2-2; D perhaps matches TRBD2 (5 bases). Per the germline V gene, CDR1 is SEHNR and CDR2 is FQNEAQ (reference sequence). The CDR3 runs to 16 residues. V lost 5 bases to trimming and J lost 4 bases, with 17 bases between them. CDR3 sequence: CASSLSGGARTGELFF. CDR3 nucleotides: TGTGCCAGCAGCCTAAGCGGCGGAGCGCGCACCGGGGAGCTGTTTTTT. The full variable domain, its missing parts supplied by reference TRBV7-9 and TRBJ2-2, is DTGVSQNPRHKITKRGQNVTFRCDPISEHNRLYWYRQTLGQGPEFLTYFQNEAQLEKSRLLSDRFSAERPKGSFSTLEIQRTEQGDSAMYLCASSLSGGARTGELFFGEGSRLTVL.

Written as DNA, the CDR3 is TGTGCCAGCAGCGGCTATACCTCCGAGCAGTACTTC. This gives the protein CASSGYTSEQYF. The rearrangement joins TRBV9 to TRBJ2-7, with D unresolved. There are 12 residues in the CDR3. The germline V gene has CDR1 SGDLS and CDR2 YYNGEE. Trimming shortened V by 3 bases and J by 6 bases, and 10 bases separated the two germline ends. Drawing the rest from reference TRBV9 and TRBJ2-7, the complete variable domain is DSGVTQTPKHLITATGQRVTLRCSPRSGDLSVYWYQQSLDQGLQFLIQYYNGEERAKGNILERFSAQQFPDLHSELNLSSLELGDSALYFCASSGYTSEQYFGPGTRLTVT.

Written as DNA, the CDR3 is TGTGCCAGCAGTTCCATCGGGGGGAGGCAAGAGACCCAGTACTTC. It is translated as CASSSIGGRQETQYF. The chain couples TRBV28 to TRBJ2-5, with 7 positions matching TRBD2. The CDR3 is 15 residues long. Germline CDR1 MDHEN, CDR2 SYDVKM. Unmatched junction bases numbered 7, after V lost 4 bases and J lost 2 bases.

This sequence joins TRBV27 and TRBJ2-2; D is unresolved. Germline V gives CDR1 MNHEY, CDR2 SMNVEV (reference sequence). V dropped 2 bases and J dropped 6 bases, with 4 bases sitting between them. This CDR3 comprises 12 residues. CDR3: CASSLGPGELFF. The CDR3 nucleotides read TGTGCCAGCAGTTTAGGTCCCGGGGAGCTGTTTTTT.

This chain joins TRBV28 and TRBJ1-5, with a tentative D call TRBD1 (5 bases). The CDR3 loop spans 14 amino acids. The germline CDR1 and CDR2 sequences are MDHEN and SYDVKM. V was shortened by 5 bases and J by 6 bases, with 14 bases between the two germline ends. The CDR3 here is CASSPGGRSQPQHF. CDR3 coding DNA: TGTGCCAGCAGTCCCGGGGGGAGGAGTCAGCCCCAGCATTTT.

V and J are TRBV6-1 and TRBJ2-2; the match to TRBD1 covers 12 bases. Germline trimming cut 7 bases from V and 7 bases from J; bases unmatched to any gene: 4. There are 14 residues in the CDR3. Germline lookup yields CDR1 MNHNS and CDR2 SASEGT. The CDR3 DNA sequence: TGTGCCAGCAAGGGACAGGGGGCGAGCGGGGAGCTGTTTTTT. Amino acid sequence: CASKGQGASGELFF.

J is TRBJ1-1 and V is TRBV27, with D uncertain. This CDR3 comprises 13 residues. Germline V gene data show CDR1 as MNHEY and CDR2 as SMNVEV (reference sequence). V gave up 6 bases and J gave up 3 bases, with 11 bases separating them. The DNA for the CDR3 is TGTGCCAGCAGCCGCATGAGGGACACTGAAGCTTTCTTT. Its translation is CASSRMRDTEAFF.

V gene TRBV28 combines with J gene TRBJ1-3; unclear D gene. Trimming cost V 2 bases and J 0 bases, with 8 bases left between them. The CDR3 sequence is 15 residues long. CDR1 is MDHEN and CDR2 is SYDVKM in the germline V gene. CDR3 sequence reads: CASSLLGRSGNTIYF. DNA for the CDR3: TGTGCCAGCAGTTTACTGGGCCGCTCTGGAAACACCATATATTTT.

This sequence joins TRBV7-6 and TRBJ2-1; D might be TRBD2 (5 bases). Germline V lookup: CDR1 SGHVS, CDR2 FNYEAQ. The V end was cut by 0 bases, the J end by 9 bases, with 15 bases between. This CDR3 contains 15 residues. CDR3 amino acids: CASSLAVGETSEQFF. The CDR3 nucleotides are TGTGCCAGCAGCTTAGCGGTGGGAGAGACCTCTGAGCAGTTCTTC.

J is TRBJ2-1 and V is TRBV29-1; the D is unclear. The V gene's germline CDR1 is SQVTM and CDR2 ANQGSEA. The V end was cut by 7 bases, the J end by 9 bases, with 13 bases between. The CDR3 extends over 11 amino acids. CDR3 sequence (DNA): TGCAGCGCTTGTCGGAACGTTGAGCAGTTCTTC. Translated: CSACRNVEQFF.

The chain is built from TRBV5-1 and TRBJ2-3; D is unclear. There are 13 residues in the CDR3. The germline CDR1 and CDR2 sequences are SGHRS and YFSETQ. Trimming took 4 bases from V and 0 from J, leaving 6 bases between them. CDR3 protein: CASSTASTDTQYF. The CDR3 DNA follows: TGCGCCAGCAGCACAGCTAGCACAGATACGCAGTATTTT.

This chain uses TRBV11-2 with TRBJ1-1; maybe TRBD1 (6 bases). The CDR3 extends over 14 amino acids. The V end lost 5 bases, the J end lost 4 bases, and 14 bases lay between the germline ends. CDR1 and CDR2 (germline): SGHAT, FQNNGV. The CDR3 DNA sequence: TGTGCCAGCAGCCCAGGGGCCGGGGCCACTGAAGCTTTCTTT. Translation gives CASSPGAGATEAFF. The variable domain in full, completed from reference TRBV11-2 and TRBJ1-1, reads EAGVAQSPRYKIIEKRQSVAFWCNPISGHATLYWYQQILGQGPKLLIQFQNNGVVDDSQLPKDRFSAERLKGVDSTLKIQPAKLEDSAVYLCASSPGAGATEAFFGQGTRLTVV.

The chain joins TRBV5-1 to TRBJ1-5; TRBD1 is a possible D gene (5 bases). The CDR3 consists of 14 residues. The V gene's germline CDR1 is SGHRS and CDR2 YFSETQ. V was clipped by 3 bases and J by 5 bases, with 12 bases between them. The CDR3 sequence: CASSSGDGYQPQHF. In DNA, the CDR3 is TGCGCCAGCAGCTCGGGGGACGGATATCAGCCCCAGCATTTT.

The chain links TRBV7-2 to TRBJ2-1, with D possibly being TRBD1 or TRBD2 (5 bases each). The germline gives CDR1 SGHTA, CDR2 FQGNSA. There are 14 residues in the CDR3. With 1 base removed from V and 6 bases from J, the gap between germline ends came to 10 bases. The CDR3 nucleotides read TGTGCCAGCAGCTTAGGGGGGACCTCCAATGAGCAGTTCTTC. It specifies CASSLGGTSNEQFF. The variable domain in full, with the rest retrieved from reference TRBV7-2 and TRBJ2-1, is GAGVSQSPSNKVTEKGKDVELRCDPISGHTALYWYRQSLGQGLEFLIYFQGNSAPDKSGLPSDRFSAERTGGSVSTLTIQRTQQEDSAVYLCASSLGGTSNEQFFGPGTRLTVL.

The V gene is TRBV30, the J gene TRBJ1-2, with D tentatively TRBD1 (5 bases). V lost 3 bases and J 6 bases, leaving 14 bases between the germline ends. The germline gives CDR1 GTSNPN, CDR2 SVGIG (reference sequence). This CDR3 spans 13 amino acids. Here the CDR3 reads CAWSVQVENGYTF. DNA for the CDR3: TGTGCCTGGAGCGTACAGGTGGAGAATGGCTACACCTTC.

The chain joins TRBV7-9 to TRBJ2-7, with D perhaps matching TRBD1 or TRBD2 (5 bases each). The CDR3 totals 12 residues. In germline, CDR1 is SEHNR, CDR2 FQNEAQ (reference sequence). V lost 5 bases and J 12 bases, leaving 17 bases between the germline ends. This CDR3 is CASSTGTTQRYF. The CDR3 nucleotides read TGTGCCAGCAGCACCGGGACGACCCAGCGGTACTTC.

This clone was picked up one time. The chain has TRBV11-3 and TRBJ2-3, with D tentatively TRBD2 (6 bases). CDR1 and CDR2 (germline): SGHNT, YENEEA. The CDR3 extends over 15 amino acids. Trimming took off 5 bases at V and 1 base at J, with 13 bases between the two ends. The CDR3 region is CASSGGAGRTDTQYF. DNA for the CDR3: TGTGCCAGCAGCGGGGGAGCGGGTCGCACAGATACGCAGTATTTT.

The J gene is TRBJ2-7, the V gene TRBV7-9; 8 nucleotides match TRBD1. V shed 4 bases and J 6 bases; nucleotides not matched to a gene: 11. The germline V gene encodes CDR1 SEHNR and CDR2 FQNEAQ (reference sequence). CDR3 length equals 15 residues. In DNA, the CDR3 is TGTGCCAGCAGCTCTTGGACAGGGAAGGTAATCGAGCAGTACTTC. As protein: CASSSWTGKVIEQYF.

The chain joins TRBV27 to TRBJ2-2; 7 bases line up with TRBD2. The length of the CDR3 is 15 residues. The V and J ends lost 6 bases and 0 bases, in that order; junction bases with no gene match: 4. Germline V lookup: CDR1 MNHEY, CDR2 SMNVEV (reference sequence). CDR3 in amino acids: CASSWGGANTGELFF. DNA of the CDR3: TGTGCCAGCAGCTGGGGGGGGGCGAACACCGGGGAGCTGTTTTTT.

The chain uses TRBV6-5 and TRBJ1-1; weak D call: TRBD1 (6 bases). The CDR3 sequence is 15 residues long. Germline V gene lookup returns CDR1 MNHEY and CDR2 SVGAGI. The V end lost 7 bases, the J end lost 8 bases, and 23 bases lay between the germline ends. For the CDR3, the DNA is TGTGCCAGCAATATACAATGGGGGACATCGACCGAAGCTTTCTTT. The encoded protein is CASNIQWGTSTEAFF.

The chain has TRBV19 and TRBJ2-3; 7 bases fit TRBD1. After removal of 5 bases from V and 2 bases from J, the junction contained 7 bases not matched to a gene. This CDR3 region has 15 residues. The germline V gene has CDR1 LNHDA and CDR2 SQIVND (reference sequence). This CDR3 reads CASSFPRGNTDTQYF. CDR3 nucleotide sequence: TGTGCCAGTAGTTTCCCCAGGGGGAACACAGATACGCAGTATTTT.

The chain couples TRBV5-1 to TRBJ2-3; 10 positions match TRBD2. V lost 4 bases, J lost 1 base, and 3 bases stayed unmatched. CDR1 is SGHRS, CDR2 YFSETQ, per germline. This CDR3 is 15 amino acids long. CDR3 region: CASSNGTSGTDTQYF. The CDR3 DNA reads TGCGCCAGCAGCAACGGGACTAGCGGCACAGATACGCAGTATTTT.

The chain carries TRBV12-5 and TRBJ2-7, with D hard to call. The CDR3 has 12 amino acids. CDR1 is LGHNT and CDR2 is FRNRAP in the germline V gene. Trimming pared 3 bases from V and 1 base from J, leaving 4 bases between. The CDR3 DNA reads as TGTGCTAGTGGTTTATTGTCCTACGAGCAGTACTTC. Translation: CASGLLSYEQYF. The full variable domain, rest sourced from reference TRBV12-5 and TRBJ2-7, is DARVTQTPRHKVTEMGQEVTMRCQPILGHNTVFWYRQTMMQGLELLAYFRNRAPLDDSGMPKDRFSAEMPDATLATLKIQPSEPRDSAVYFCASGLLSYEQYFGPGTRLTVT.

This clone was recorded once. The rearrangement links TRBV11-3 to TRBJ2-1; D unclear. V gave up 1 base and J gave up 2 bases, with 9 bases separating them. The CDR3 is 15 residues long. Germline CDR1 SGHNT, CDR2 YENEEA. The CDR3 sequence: CASSLAVTTYNEQFF. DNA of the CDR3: TGTGCCAGCAGCTTAGCCGTGACCACCTACAATGAGCAGTTCTTC.